Listed below are T cell receptor beta chains from one sample, sequenced in a study of blood T cell repertoires in COVID-19. The protocol was immunoSEQ multiplex PCR, while the TCRdb copy is restricted to in-frame clones and leaves out a portion. Among approximately 670,000 clones listed, about nine tenths were seen once. Material: peripheral blood. These receptors all stem from a young woman with acute or convalescent COVID-19. The CDR3 runs from the conserved cysteine through the conserved F or W. The D gene is left open where the match is weak.

D gene: .; V gene: TRBV30; CDR3 protein: CAYSRTGGYTF
D gene: .; V gene: TRBV5-1; CDR3 protein: CASSLGGGDEKLFF
D gene: TRBD1; V gene: TRBV5-1; CDR3 protein: CASSLAGTARYSPLHF
D gene: .; V gene: TRBV5-6; CDR3 protein: CASSFRQGNQPQHF
D gene: TRBD1; V gene: TRBV5-4; CDR3 protein: CASSSRTGTNTEAFF
D gene: .; V gene: TRBV12-3/TRBV12-4; CDR3 protein: CASSFSSGDTQYF
D gene: .; V gene: TRBV4-3; CDR3 protein: CASSPGNRDYGYTF
D gene: TRBD1; V gene: TRBV5-1; CDR3 protein: CASSPGETGRSEKLFF
D gene: .; V gene: TRBV20-1; CDR3 protein: CSASHLEAYSNNSPLHF
D gene: .; V gene: TRBV5-6; CDR3 protein: CASNLGAYTEAFF
D gene: .; V gene: TRBV21-1; CDR3 protein: CASSGNRDGYTF
D gene: .; V gene: TRBV7-9; CDR3 protein: CASGPQVITDTQYF
D gene: .; V gene: TRBV5-8; CDR3 protein: CASSVGHGELFF
D gene: TRBD1; V gene: TRBV18; CDR3 protein: CASSPQTGVRATNEKLFF
D gene: TRBD1; V gene: TRBV24-1; CDR3 protein: CATSGGQGRFDNYGYTF
D gene: .; V gene: TRBV19; CDR3 protein: CASSIRGLSMNTEAFF
D gene: TRBD2; V gene: TRBV5-1; CDR3 protein: CASCERGVADTQYF
D gene: TRBD1; V gene: TRBV29-1; CDR3 protein: CSVVGDRANTEAFF
D gene: .; V gene: TRBV7-9; CDR3 protein: CASSSAGNRNGYTF
D gene: .; V gene: TRBV30; CDR3 protein: CAWSKPVARDGYTF
D gene: TRBD1; V gene: TRBV3-1/TRBV3-2; CDR3 protein: CASNPPAGGQGPYSNQPQHF
D gene: .; V gene: TRBV9; CDR3 protein: CASSVPGGPSGTDTQYF
D gene: .; V gene: TRBV7-9; CDR3 protein: CASSLHGGDTEAFF
D gene: TRBD2; V gene: TRBV10-3; CDR3 protein: CAISESLLAGEEETQYF
D gene: .; V gene: TRBV7-2; CDR3 protein: CASSLASTTPYTF
D gene: .; V gene: TRBV6-5; CDR3 protein: CATWGQGDYGYTF
D gene: .; V gene: TRBV30; CDR3 protein: CAWSVGGRITEAFF
D gene: .; V gene: TRBV27; CDR3 protein: CASSFLGVGSYEQYF